The subject of this entry is one T cell receptor (beta chain). What it binds is unknown. This sample was taken from a study of STAT3 mutations in large granular lymphocyte leukemia. Overall study context: Immunosuppressive therapy was given to more than half of T-LGLL patients.

Regarding the study as a whole: Every T-cell large granular lymphocyte leukemia patient had at least one immunodominant TCR beta clonotype. After therapy, 6 of 18 patients switched clonotypes, all new clones STAT3 wild type. Differing intervals and regimens complicate linking therapy response to clone burden.

Repertoires were generated with immunoSEQ multiplex PCR, while TCRdb's copy carries only in-frame clones and drops some. The data hold about 7,700 clones, with around 70% observed a single time. The CDR3 totals 12 residues. Germline CDR1 reads SGHTA; CDR2 reads FQGNSA. Trimming at V came to 5 bases and at J to 9 bases, leaving 3 bases not matched to a gene. The chain uses TRBV7-2 and TRBJ2-7, with TRBD2 matching 11 bases. Sequencing used peripheral blood mononuclear cells. The source is a woman in her 40s with T-cell large granular lymphocyte leukemia. Some clones in this sample may be carry-over from other donors' samples. The CDR3 DNA sequence: TGTGCCAGCAGCCGAGGACTAGCGGGGCAGTACTTC. Translation: CASSRGLAGQYF.